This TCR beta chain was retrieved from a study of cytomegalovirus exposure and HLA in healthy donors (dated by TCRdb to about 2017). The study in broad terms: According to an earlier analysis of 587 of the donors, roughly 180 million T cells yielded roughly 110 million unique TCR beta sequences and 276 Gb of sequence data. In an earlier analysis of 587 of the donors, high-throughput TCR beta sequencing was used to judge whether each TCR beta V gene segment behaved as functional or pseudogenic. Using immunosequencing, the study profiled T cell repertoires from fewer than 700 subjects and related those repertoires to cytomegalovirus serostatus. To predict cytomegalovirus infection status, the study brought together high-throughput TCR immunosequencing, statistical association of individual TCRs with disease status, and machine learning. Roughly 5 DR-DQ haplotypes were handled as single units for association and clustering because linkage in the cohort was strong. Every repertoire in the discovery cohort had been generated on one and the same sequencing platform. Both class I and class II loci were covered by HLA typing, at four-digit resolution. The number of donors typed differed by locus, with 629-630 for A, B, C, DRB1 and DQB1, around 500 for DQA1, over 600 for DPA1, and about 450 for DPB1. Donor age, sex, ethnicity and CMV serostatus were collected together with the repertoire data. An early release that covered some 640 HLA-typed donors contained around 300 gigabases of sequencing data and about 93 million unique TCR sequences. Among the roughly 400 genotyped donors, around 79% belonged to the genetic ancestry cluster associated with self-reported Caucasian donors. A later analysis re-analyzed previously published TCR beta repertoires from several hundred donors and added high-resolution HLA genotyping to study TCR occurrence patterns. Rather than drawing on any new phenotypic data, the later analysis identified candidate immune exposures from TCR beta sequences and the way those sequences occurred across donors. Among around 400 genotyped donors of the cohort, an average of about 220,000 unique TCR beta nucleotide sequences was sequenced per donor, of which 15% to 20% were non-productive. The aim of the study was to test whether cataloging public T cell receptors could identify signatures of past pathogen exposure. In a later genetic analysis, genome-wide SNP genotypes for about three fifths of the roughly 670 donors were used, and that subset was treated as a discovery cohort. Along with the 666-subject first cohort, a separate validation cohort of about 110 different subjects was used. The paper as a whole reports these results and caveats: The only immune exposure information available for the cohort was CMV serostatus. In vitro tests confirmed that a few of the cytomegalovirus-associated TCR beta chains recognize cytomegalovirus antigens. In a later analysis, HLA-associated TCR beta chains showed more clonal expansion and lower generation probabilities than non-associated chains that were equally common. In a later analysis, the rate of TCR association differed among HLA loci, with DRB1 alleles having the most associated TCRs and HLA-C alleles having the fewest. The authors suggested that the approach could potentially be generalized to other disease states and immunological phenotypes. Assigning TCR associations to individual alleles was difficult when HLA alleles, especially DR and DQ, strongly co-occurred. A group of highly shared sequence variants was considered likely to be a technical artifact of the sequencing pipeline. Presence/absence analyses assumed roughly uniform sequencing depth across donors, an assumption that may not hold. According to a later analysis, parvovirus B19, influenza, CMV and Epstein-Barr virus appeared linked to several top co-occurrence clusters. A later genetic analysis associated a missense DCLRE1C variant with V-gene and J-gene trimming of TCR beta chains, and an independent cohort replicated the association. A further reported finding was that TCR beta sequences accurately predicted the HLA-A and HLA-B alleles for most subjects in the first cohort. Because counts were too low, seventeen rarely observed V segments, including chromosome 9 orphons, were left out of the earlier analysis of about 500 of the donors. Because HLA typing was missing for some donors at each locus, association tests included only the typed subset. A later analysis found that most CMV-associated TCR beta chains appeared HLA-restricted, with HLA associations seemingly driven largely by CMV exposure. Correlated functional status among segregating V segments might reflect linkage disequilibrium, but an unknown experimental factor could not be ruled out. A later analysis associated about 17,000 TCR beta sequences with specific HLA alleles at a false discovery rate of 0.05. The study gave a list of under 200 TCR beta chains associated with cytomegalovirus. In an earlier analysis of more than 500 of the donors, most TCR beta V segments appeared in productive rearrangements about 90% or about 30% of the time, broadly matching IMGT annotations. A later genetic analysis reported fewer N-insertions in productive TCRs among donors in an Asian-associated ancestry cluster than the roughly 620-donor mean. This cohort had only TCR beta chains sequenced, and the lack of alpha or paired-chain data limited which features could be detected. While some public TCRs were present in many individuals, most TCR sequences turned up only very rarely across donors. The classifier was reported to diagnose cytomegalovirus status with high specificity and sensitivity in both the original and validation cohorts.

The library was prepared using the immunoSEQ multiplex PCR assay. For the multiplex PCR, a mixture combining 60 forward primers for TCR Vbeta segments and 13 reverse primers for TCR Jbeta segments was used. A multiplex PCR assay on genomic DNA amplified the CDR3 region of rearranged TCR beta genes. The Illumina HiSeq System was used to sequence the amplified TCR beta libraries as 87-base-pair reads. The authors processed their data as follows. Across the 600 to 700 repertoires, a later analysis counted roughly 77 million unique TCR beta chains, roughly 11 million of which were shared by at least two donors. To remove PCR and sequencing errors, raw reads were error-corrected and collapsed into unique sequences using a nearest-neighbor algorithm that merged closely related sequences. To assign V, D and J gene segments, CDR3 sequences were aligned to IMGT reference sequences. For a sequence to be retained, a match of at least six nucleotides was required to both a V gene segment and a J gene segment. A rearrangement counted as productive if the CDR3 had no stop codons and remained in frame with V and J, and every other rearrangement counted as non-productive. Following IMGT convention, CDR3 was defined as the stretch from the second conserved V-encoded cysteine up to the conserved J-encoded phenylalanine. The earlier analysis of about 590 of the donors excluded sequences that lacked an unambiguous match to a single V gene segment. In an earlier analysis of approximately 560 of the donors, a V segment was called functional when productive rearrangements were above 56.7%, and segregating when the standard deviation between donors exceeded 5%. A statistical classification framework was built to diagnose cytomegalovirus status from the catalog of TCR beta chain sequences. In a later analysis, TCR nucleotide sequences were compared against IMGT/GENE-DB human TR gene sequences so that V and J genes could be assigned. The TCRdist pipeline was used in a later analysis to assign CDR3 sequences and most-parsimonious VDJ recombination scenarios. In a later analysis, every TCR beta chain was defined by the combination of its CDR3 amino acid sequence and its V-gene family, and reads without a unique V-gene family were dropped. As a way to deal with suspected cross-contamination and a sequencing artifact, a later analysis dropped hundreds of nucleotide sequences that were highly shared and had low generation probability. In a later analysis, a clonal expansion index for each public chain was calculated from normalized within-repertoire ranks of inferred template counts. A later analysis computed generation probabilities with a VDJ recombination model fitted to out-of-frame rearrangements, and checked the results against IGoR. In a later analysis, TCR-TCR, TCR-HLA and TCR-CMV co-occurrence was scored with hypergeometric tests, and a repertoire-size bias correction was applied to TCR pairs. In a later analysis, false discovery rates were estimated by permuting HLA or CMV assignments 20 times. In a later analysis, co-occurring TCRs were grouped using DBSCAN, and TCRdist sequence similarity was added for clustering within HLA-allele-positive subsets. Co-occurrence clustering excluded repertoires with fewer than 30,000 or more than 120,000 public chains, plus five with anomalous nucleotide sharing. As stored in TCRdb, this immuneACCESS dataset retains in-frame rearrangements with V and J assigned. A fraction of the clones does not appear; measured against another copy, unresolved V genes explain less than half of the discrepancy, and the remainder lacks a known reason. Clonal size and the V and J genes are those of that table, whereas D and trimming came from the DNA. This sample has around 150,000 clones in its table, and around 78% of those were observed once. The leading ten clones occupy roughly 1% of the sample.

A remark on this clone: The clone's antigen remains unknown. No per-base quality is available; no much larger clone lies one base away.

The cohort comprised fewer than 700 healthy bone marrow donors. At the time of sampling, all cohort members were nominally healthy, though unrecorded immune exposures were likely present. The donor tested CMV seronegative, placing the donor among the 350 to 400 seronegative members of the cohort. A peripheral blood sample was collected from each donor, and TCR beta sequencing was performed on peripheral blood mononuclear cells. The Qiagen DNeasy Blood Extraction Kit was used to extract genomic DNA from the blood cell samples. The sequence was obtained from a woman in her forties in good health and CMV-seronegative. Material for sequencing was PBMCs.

CDR3 region: CASSLLGQGITGNTIYF. Read as DNA, the sequence is TGCGCCAGCAGCTTGTTGGGACAGGGCATAACTGGAAACACCATATATTTT. The chain couples TRBV5-1 to TRBJ1-3, with 9 central nucleotides matching TRBD1. Its CDR3 holds 17 amino acids, cysteine through phenylalanine. Only the CDR3 DNA stays, 51 bases, in frame from base 1. Trimming takes 1 base off V and 2 bases off J; junction bases not matched to a gene: 7. CDR1 and CDR2, looked up from the germline V gene, are SGHRS and YFSETQ.